One sample yielded the 30 T cell receptor beta chains listed below, sequenced in a study of T cell responses to AZD1222 COVID-19 vaccine. TCRdb keeps only in-frame clones here, not all; method: immunoSEQ multiplex PCR. The sample contains about 140,000 clones, 80% to 95% of which appear only once. The sample in question was peripheral blood, obtained 28 days after the second AZD1222 dose. The receptors were gathered from an adult who received the AZD1222 COVID-19 vaccine.

The rearrangement joins TRBV30 to TRBJ1-5, with D possibly being TRBD1 (5 bases). The CDR3 has 16 residues. CDR1 is GTSNPN, CDR2 SVGIG, per germline (reference sequence). V was shortened by 1 base and J by 3 bases, with 16 bases between the two germline ends. CDR3 sequence: CAWSAQGTKANQPQHF. The CDR3 DNA follows: TGTGCCTGGAGTGCGCAGGGCACAAAAGCCAATCAGCCCCAGCATTTT.

The chain links TRBV19 to TRBJ1-3; the D is unclear. The CDR3 consists of 15 residues. The germline V gene encodes CDR1 LNHDA and CDR2 SQIVND (reference sequence). V lost 6 bases and J 0 bases, leaving 12 bases between the germline ends. This chain's CDR3 is CASRLKASSGNTIYF. CDR3 DNA: TGTGCCAGTAGGCTAAAGGCCTCCTCTGGAAACACCATATATTTT.

The chain joins TRBV14 to TRBJ2-3; possibly TRBD2 for D (6 bases). This CDR3 has 16 amino acids. V gave up 0 bases and J gave up 3 bases, with 13 bases separating them. Germline V gene data show CDR1 as SGHDN and CDR2 as FVKESK. The CDR3 nucleotides are TGTGCCAGCAGCCAAGATCATCGGACTAATACAGATACGCAGTATTTT. Translating gives CASSQDHRTNTDTQYF.

CDR3 DNA: TGTGCCAGTAGTATCCATCTTAGCAATCAGCCCCAGCATTTT. This translates into CASSIHLSNQPQHF. This chain connects TRBV19 to TRBJ1-5; D not certain. Trimming left V 3 bases short and J 0 bases short, with 6 bases between. Germline CDR1 reads LNHDA; CDR2 reads SQIVND (reference sequence). The CDR3 is 14 amino acids.

This sequence joins TRBV6-2 or TRBV6-3 and TRBJ2-5; 10 nucleotides align to TRBD1. Germline V gene lookup returns CDR1 MNHEY and CDR2 SVGEGT. This CDR3 is built from 16 residues. V trimming: 2 bases; J trimming: 2 bases; junction bases outside the gene matches: 5. CDR3 region: CASSYGTGATQETQYF. The CDR3 nucleotides read TGTGCCAGCAGTTACGGGACAGGGGCGACTCAAGAGACCCAGTACTTC.

The genes are TRBV19 and TRBJ1-1, with D possibly being TRBD1 (5 bases). Germline CDR1 and CDR2: LNHDA and SQIVND (reference sequence). V lost 4 bases to trimming and J lost 4 bases, with 16 bases between them. This CDR3 has 15 amino acids. The CDR3 reads CASSNGADRGTEAFF. Written as DNA, the CDR3 is TGTGCCAGTAGTAACGGGGCCGACCGAGGCACTGAAGCTTTCTTT.

The genes are TRBV9 and TRBJ1-3; tentative D call: TRBD1 (6 bases). Between the trimmed V and J ends, which lost 5 bases and 2 bases, there was a span of 11 bases. The CDR3 consists of 14 residues. The germline gives CDR1 SGDLS, CDR2 YYNGEE. The chain's CDR3 is CASSSTGTGNTIYF. The DNA for the CDR3 is TGTGCCAGCAGTAGTACAGGGACTGGAAACACCATATATTTT.

The chain combines TRBV2 with TRBJ1-2; 7 nucleotides agree with TRBD1. With V trimmed by 8 bases and J by 3 bases, 9 bases remained unmatched. The CDR3 consists of 14 residues. The V gene's germline CDR1 is SNHLY and CDR2 FYNNEI. The CDR3: CASLLDQGDYGYTF. The CDR3 region has the DNA TGTGCCAGCCTCCTAGACCAGGGGGACTATGGCTACACCTTC.

The chain recombines TRBV28 with TRBJ1-2; 8 nucleotides align to TRBD1. CDR1 and CDR2 from the germline V gene are MDHEN and SYDVKM. This CDR3 is 12 amino acids long. Trimming took 6 bases from V and 8 from J; bases not matched to a gene: 5. The CDR3, as DNA: TGTGCCAGCAGATCGGACAGGGCGGGCTACACCTTC. Protein: CASRSDRAGYTF.

This rearrangement joins TRBV28 to TRBJ2-4; D is undetermined. The CDR3 length is 15 residues. The ends were cut back, 2 bases at V and 0 bases at J, with 8 bases in the middle. Germline V lookup: CDR1 MDHEN, CDR2 SYDVKM. The CDR3 region has the DNA TGTGCCAGCAGTTTACGGAGACTAGCCAAAAACATTCAGTACTTC. It specifies CASSLRRLAKNIQYF. The full variable domain, with the rest looked up from reference TRBV28 and TRBJ2-4, is DVKVTQSSRYLVKRTGEKVFLECVQDMDHENMFWYRQDPGLGLRLIYFSYDVKMKEKGDIPEGYSVSREKKERFSLILESASTNQTSMYLCASSLRRLAKNIQYFGAGTRLSVL.

This chain joins TRBV6-2 or TRBV6-3 and TRBJ2-7; TRBD1 agrees at 8 bases. The germline CDR1 and CDR2 sequences are MNHEY and SVGEGT. J gave up 0 bases and V 5 bases, and 3 bases lay outside the gene matches. CDR3 length: 14 residues. CDR3: CASSRTGYSYEQYF. DNA of the CDR3: TGTGCCAGCAGTCGGACAGGGTACTCCTACGAGCAGTACTTC.

CDR3 amino acids: CASSIAGAQGNEQFF. The CDR3 DNA sequence: TGTGCCAGTAGTATAGCGGGAGCTCAGGGCAATGAGCAGTTCTTC. The chain employs TRBV19 and TRBJ2-1, with D maybe TRBD2 (6 bases). Trimming cost V 1 base and J 6 bases, with 13 bases left between them. CDR1 and CDR2 (germline): LNHDA, SQIVND (reference sequence). This CDR3 has 15 amino acids.

V is TRBV5-1 and J is TRBJ2-3, with no clear D. The CDR3 contains 16 residues. Germline V gene data show CDR1 as SGHRS and CDR2 as YFSETQ. Trimming left V 1 base short and J 1 base short, with 13 bases between. CDR3 sequence reads: CASSLFPGLGTDTQYF. CDR3 bases: TGCGCCAGCAGCTTGTTTCCAGGCCTTGGCACAGATACGCAGTATTTT.

The V and J genes are TRBV28 and TRBJ1-1; D unresolved. This CDR3 is 10 amino acids long. The germline V gene encodes CDR1 MDHEN and CDR2 SYDVKM. V dropped 10 bases and J dropped 7 bases, with 10 bases sitting between them. The CDR3 DNA reads as TGTGCCACCCTGAGAGGTGAAGCTTTCTTT. Encoded protein: CATLRGEAFF.

The chain uses TRBV5-4 and TRBJ2-7; D is unresolved. Germline values: CDR1 SGHNT, CDR2 YYREEE (reference sequence). The ends were cut back, 4 bases at V and 3 bases at J, with 11 bases in the middle. The CDR3 covers 13 residues. The CDR3 region has the DNA TGTGCCAGCAGCACGGAGATCGGCTACGAGCAGTACTTC. Its translation is CASSTEIGYEQYF. Full variable domain (rest looked up from reference TRBV5-4 and TRBJ2-7): ETGVTQSPTHLIKTRGQQVTLRCSSQSGHNTVSWYQQALGQGPQFIFQYYREEENGRGNFPPRFSGLQFPNYSSELNVNALELDDSALYLCASSTEIGYEQYFGPGTRLTVT.

V and J are TRBV11-1 and TRBJ2-3, with 9 nucleotides matching TRBD2. Germline V gene sequence: CDR1 SGHAT, CDR2 FQDESV (reference sequence). The V segment lost 5 bases and the J segment 3 bases; nucleotides outside the gene matches: 6. The CDR3 covers 15 residues. In nucleotides, the CDR3 is TGTGCCAGCAGCCGTAGCGGGAGAGGAACAGATACGCAGTATTTT. Its translation is CASSRSGRGTDTQYF.

The chain is built from TRBV2 and TRBJ2-1, with D uncertain. Germline V gene sequence: CDR1 SNHLY, CDR2 FYNNEI. CDR3 length equals 14 residues. V lost 7 bases and J lost 9, with 19 bases in between. The CDR3 loop reads CASKSGLGISEQFF. The CDR3 nucleotides are TGTGCCAGCAAAAGTGGCTTAGGGATTAGTGAGCAGTTCTTC.

The V and J genes are TRBV27 and TRBJ1-5; D ambiguous. The CDR3 is made up of 13 amino acids. V was trimmed by 6 bases and J by 4 bases, leaving 10 bases between them. The germline V gene has CDR1 MNHEY and CDR2 SMNVEV (reference sequence). CDR3 residues: CASRDGKNQPQHF. CDR3 DNA sequence: TGTGCCAGCAGGGACGGGAAGAATCAGCCCCAGCATTTT.

The chain has TRBV29-1 and TRBJ2-1; D is ambiguous. The CDR3 has 13 residues. V dropped 5 bases and J dropped 0 bases, with 8 bases sitting between them. The germline V gene encodes CDR1 SQVTM and CDR2 ANQGSEA. The CDR3 reads CSVRPSSYNEQFF. The CDR3 DNA sequence: TGCAGCGTTCGGCCGAGCTCCTACAATGAGCAGTTCTTC.

The V call is TRBV18, the J call TRBJ2-7; TRBD1 agrees at 9 bases. This CDR3 has 15 residues. V shed 3 bases and J 4 bases; nucleotides not matched to a gene: 7. Germline CDR1 and CDR2: KGHSH and LQKENI. CDR3 DNA sequence: TGTGCCAGCTCACCTATACGACAGGGGGGATACGAGCAGTACTTC. Translating it yields CASSPIRQGGYEQYF.

V is TRBV19 and J is TRBJ2-3; no reliable D call. This CDR3 spans 14 amino acids. From germline, CDR1 is LNHDA and CDR2 SQIVND (reference sequence). The ends were cut back, 4 bases at V and 0 bases at J, with 8 bases in the middle. CDR3 DNA: TGTGCCAGTAGTAACGGAGCTAGCACAGATACGCAGTATTTT. Translating gives CASSNGASTDTQYF.

The chain is built from TRBV5-1 and TRBJ1-4, with D perhaps TRBD1 (6 bases). Germline loops: CDR1 SGHRS, CDR2 YFSETQ. Trimming took off 0 bases at V and 2 bases at J, with 14 bases between the two ends. This CDR3 has 17 amino acids. CDR3 loop: CASSLGRTGTTNEKLFF. The CDR3 region has the DNA TGCGCCAGCAGCTTGGGTCGTACAGGGACGACTAATGAAAAACTGTTTTTT. The whole variable domain, remainder taken from reference TRBV5-1 and TRBJ1-4, is KAGVTQTPRYLIKTRGQQVTLSCSPISGHRSVSWYQQTPGQGLQFLFEYFSETQRNKGNFPGRFSGRQFSNSRSEMNVSTLELGDSALYLCASSLGRTGTTNEKLFFGSGTQLSVL.

The J gene is TRBJ2-1, the V gene TRBV5-1; D remains unclear. This CDR3 is built from 15 residues. Looked up from germline, CDR1 is SGHRS and CDR2 is YFSETQ. Deletions cut 0 bases from V and 0 bases from J, with 7 bases between. The CDR3 loop reads CASSLDISSYNEQFF. The CDR3, as DNA: TGCGCCAGCAGCTTGGACATAAGCTCCTACAATGAGCAGTTCTTC.

The chain couples TRBV7-2 to TRBJ2-1; unclear D gene. There are 14 residues in the CDR3. CDR1 and CDR2 from the germline V gene are SGHTA and FQGNSA. Trimming took off 5 bases at V and 6 bases at J, with 14 bases between the two ends. CDR3 region: CASSLPWKRNEQFF. The CDR3 DNA sequence: TGTGCCAGCAGCCTCCCCTGGAAACGCAATGAGCAGTTCTTC.

The CDR3 region is CASSLGPGQGSYEQYF. The CDR3 nucleotides read TGTGCCAGCAGCTTAGGACCGGGACAGGGCTCCTACGAGCAGTACTTC. The chain recombines TRBV11-3 with TRBJ2-7; 9 bases map to TRBD1. V shed 1 base and J 0 bases; nucleotides not matched to a gene: 4. CDR1 is SGHNT and CDR2 is YENEEA in the germline V gene. The CDR3 length is 16 residues.

The rearrangement links TRBV3-1 (or the pseudogene TRBV3-2) to TRBJ2-7, with D possibly being TRBD1 (6 bases). Germline lookup yields CDR1 LGHDT and CDR2 YNNKEL (reference sequence). There are 13 residues in the CDR3. Trimming removed 8 bases from V and 2 bases from J, with 13 bases in between. CDR3 DNA: TGTGCCAGCTCAGTACAGGGAGCCTACGAGCAGTACTTC. Amino acids: CASSVQGAYEQYF.

The chain joins TRBV30 to TRBJ1-2; no definite D call. The CDR3 sequence is 12 residues long. Germline CDR1 reads GTSNPN; CDR2 reads SVGIG (reference sequence). Trimming shortened V by 2 bases and J by 4 bases, and 8 bases separated the two germline ends. The CDR3 sequence is CAWSWESYGYTF. The CDR3 coding sequence is TGTGCCTGGAGTTGGGAAAGCTATGGCTACACCTTC.

V is TRBV6-1 and J is TRBJ2-1; no clear D. CDR3 length equals 11 residues. Germline V lookup: CDR1 MNHNS, CDR2 SASEGT. V lost 3 bases and J 8 bases, leaving 5 bases between the germline ends. CDR3 amino acids: CASSEWDEQFF. CDR3 nucleotides: TGTGCCAGCAGTGAGTGGGATGAGCAGTTCTTC.

This rearrangement joins TRBV18 to TRBJ2-1, with D possibly being TRBD2 (6 bases). Deletions cut 5 bases from V and 0 bases from J, with 11 bases between. The length of the CDR3 is 15 residues. Germline V gene lookup returns CDR1 KGHSH and CDR2 LQKENI. CDR3 in amino acids: CASSSSADSYNEQFF. Written as DNA, the CDR3 is TGTGCCAGCTCATCTAGCGCTGACTCCTACAATGAGCAGTTCTTC.

The chain carries TRBV7-8 and TRBJ1-1, with D uncertain. Germline CDR1 is SGHVS and CDR2 is FQNEAQ. V was shortened by 6 bases and J by 1 base, with 18 bases between the two germline ends. This CDR3 is 16 amino acids long. The chain's CDR3 is CASRLGRGRRNTEAFF. CDR3 in DNA: TGTGCCAGCAGGCTAGGTAGAGGTCGAAGGAACACTGAAGCTTTCTTT. The full variable domain, in which reference TRBV7-8 and TRBJ1-1 provide the parts outside the CDR3, is GAGVSQSPRYKVAKRGQDVALRCDPISGHVSLFWYQQALGQGPEFLTYFQNEAQLDKSGLPSDRFFAERPEGSVSTLKIQRTQQEDSAVYLCASRLGRGRRNTEAFFGQGTRLTVV.